The following is a TCR beta chain sequence with its context. Its antigen is not identified. This sample was taken from a study of T cell responses to AZD1222 COVID-19 vaccine. Study as a whole: Second-dose groups at about 4 or about 12 weeks were pooled. Study-wide results and caveats: Reportedly, nearly half the spike-specific TCRs target unmutated variant regions. Clonal diversity was possibly underestimated; the donors were predominantly white British and more often female.

CDR1 and CDR2 (germline): LGHNA, YNFKEQ. The V end lost 0 bases, the J end lost 0 bases, and 5 bases lay between the germline ends. The CDR3 is 14 residues long. Using immunoSEQ multiplex PCR, the repertoire was profiled, and TCRdb retains in-frame clones only, with some absent. The table has 150,000 to 180,000 clones, roughly 90% seen once; the top ten hold around 3.2%. The sequence derives from an adult in good health. Source: peripheral blood, taken on day 0 of AZD1222 vaccination. The chain combines TRBV4-2 with TRBJ1-2; D is unclear. Here the CDR3 reads CASSQESANYGYTF. CDR3 nucleotide sequence: TGTGCCAGCAGCCAAGAGTCCGCTAACTATGGCTACACCTTC.